This is a list of T cell receptor beta chains from one sample in a study of blood T cell repertoires in COVID-19. Sequenced by immunoSEQ multiplex PCR; TCRdb stores in-frame clones only, minus some. This sample has about 260,000 clones, with 84% found just once. Sequenced material: peripheral blood. The receptors come from a woman in her 40s who had recovered from COVID-19. The CDR3 runs from the conserved cysteine through the conserved F or W. A D gene is named only where the DNA matches it firmly. Clone size is not always given. Where it is, it says once, few, many or a class for expanded clones.

j_call | clone_size | v_call | d_call | cdr3_nt | cdr3_aa
TRBJ1-2 | - | TRBV24-1 | TRBD1 | TGTGCCACCAGTGATTTCCAGGGGGCTGGCTACACCTTC | CATSDFQGAGYTF
TRBJ2-1 | - | TRBV6-5 | - | TGTGCCAGCAGTCCAGTCTACAATGAGCAGTTCTTC | CASSPVYNEQFF
TRBJ2-3 | - | TRBV11-2 | TRBD2 | TGTGCCAGCAGCCGGGCCCAAGCGGGAGGGACAGATACGCAGTATTTT | CASSRAQAGGTDTQYF
TRBJ1-2 | - | TRBV28 | TRBD1 | TGTGCCAGCAGTTTTAACTCCAGGGGGTATGGCTACACCTTC | CASSFNSRGYGYTF
TRBJ1-5 | - | TRBV5-6 | - | TGTGCCAGCAGCTCTTTAGATCAGCCCCAGCATTTT | CASSSLDQPQHF
TRBJ1-6 | - | TRBV5-6 | - | TGTGCCAGCAGCTTAGGGGGAAGCTCACCCCTCCACTTT | CASSLGGSSPLHF
TRBJ2-5 | - | TRBV19 | - | TGTGCCAGTAGGAGCACTAGGGGGGAGACCCAGTACTTC | CASRSTRGETQYF
TRBJ2-1 | - | TRBV7-2 | TRBD2 | TGTGCCAGCAGCTTGAACTCGTTTCGAACTAGCGGGACCTACAATGAGCAGTTCTTC | CASSLNSFRTSGTYNEQFF
TRBJ2-3 | - | TRBV12-3/TRBV12-4 | - | TGTGCCAGCAGTTTGGGAGACTTTCGGGGGTATTTT | CASSLGDFRGYF
TRBJ2-6 | - | TRBV7-9 | - | TGTGCCAGCAGCTTAGACTACGGCACTGGGGCCAACGTCCTGACTTTC | CASSLDYGTGANVLTF
TRBJ1-2 | - | TRBV28 | - | TGTGCCAGCAGGCCCGCAGGGGAGGGCTACACCTTC | CASRPAGEGYTF
TRBJ2-3 | - | TRBV5-1 | TRBD2 | TGCGCCAGCAGCTTGGGGACTAGCGGGGGGACAGATACGCAGTATTTT | CASSLGTSGGTDTQYF
TRBJ1-1 | few | TRBV19 | - | TGTGCCAGTAGTCCCGGAGGGACGGGAGATGAAGCTTTCTTT | CASSPGGTGDEAFF
TRBJ2-1 | - | TRBV2 | - | TGTGCCAGCAGGGCACGCTCCTACAATGAGCAGTTCTTC | CASRARSYNEQFF
TRBJ2-7 | - | TRBV28 | - | TGTGCCAGCACCTCGGGCGGGAAGCAGTACTTC | CASTSGGKQYF
TRBJ1-2 | - | TRBV6-5 | TRBD1 | TGTGCCAGCAGAACGACAGGGGGCCTCAACTATGGCTACACCTTC | CASRTTGGLNYGYTF
TRBJ1-1 | - | TRBV3-1/TRBV3-2 | - | TGTGCCAGCAGCCCAACGGAGTACACTGAAGCTTTCTTT | CASSPTEYTEAFF
TRBJ1-5 | - | TRBV5-1 | TRBD1 | TGCGCCAGCAGCTTGGAGGGGGCGGGGCAGCCCCAGCATTTT | CASSLEGAGQPQHF
TRBJ1-2 | once | TRBV6-1 | - | TGTGCCAGCAGTTATCTTACAGGGACCTATGGCTACACCTTC | CASSYLTGTYGYTF
TRBJ1-1 | - | TRBV5-1 | - | TGCGCCAGCAGAAGCCATGGGGCGGACACTGAAGCTTTCTTT | CASRSHGADTEAFF
TRBJ1-1 | - | TRBV2 | - | TGTGCCAGCAGTGAATGGACAGAAGCTGAAGCTTTCTTT | CASSEWTEAEAFF
TRBJ2-7 | - | TRBV28 | TRBD1 | TGTGCCAGCAGTTCGGGACAGGGAACCTACGAGCAGTACTTC | CASSSGQGTYEQYF
TRBJ1-1 | - | TRBV12-3/TRBV12-4 | - | TGTGCCAGCAGTTCCCGGGCTGAAGCTTTCTTT | CASSSRAEAFF
TRBJ2-3 | - | TRBV11-2 | - | TGTGCCAGCAGCTTTTCACCTCCCGGGACAGATACGCAGTATTTT | CASSFSPPGTDTQYF
TRBJ1-6 | - | TRBV27 | - | TGTGCCAGCAGTTCACGTACAGGCCCAGGCTCCTATAATTCACCCCTCCACTTT | CASSSRTGPGSYNSPLHF
TRBJ1-4 | few | TRBV14 | - | TGTGCCAGCAGCCAAGGTGGCAGGCAGAATGAAAAACTGTTTTTT | CASSQGGRQNEKLFF
TRBJ1-2 | - | TRBV6-5 | - | TGTGCCAGCACCCAAGGAGGGGTAAATAACTATGGCTACACCTTC | CASTQGGVNNYGYTF
TRBJ1-6 | - | TRBV23-1 | TRBD1 | TGCGCCAGCAGTCAAACAGGGGCTATAAGCTTCTCCTATAATTCACCCCTCCACTTT | CASSQTGAISFSYNSPLHF
TRBJ2-5 | once | TRBV6-5 | TRBD1 | TGTGCCTCAACCGGGACAGGGGGCGGGGAGACCCAGTACTTC | CASTGTGGGETQYF
TRBJ2-3 | - | TRBV6-5 | - | TGTGCCAGCAGTTACTCGCGTAGCGGAGATACGCAGTATTTT | CASSYSRSGDTQYF
TRBJ2-5 | - | TRBV5-6 | TRBD2 | TGTGCCAGCAGCTGGGGACTACTAGCCACACAAGAGACCCAGTACTTC | CASSWGLLATQETQYF
TRBJ1-1 | - | TRBV7-9 | TRBD1 | TGTGCCAGCAGCGGGACGACAGGGGATGGTAGGACTGAAGCTTTCTTT | CASSGTTGDGRTEAFF
TRBJ2-4 | - | TRBV9 | - | TGTGCCAGCAGCGACTCGGATGGGTGGGCCATTCAGTACTTC | CASSDSDGWAIQYF
TRBJ2-5 | - | TRBV30 | TRBD2 | TGTGCAAGGCGGCTCTGGACTAGCGGGGAAAAAGAGACCCAGTACTTC | CARRLWTSGEKETQYF
TRBJ2-3 | - | TRBV6-5 | TRBD1 | TGTGCCAGCAGTTACTCCCAAGGGGGCGCAGATACGCAGTATTTT | CASSYSQGGADTQYF
TRBJ1-3 | many | TRBV11-3 | - | TGTGCCAGCAGCTTCTCAGGACTTGGAAACACCATATATTTT | CASSFSGLGNTIYF
TRBJ2-3 | - | TRBV28 | - | TGTGCCAGCAGGTTAAAGCGGATCACAGATACGCAGTATTTT | CASRLKRITDTQYF
TRBJ1-3 | - | TRBV28 | - | TGTGCCGGACAGACTCTCAACTCTGGAAACACCATATATTTT | CAGQTLNSGNTIYF
TRBJ1-2 | - | TRBV11-2 | TRBD1 | TGTGCCAGCAGCTCCCTAGCCACGACAGGGAAAATAGGCTACACCTTC | CASSSLATTGKIGYTF
TRBJ2-1 | - | TRBV11-2 | - | TGTGCCAGCAGCCAAGGGGGGGAGTTTTACAATGAGCAGTTCTTC | CASSQGGEFYNEQFF
TRBJ2-7 | - | TRBV6-6 | - | TGTGCCAGCAGCTCTGGACAAGGAAGCTACGAGCAGTACTTC | CASSSGQGSYEQYF
TRBJ2-7 | once | TRBV3-1/TRBV3-2 | - | TGTGCCAGCAGCGAGGGACTTCCCTCCTACGAGCAGTACTTC | CASSEGLPSYEQYF
TRBJ1-5 | - | TRBV19 | - | TGTGCCAGTAGCCCGGGTCGCAATCAGCCCCAGCATTTT | CASSPGRNQPQHF
TRBJ2-7 | few | TRBV6-5 | - | TGTGCCAGCGCCCCGGGACACCTCTACGAGCAGTACTTC | CASAPGHLYEQYF
TRBJ2-3 | - | TRBV5-1 | TRBD2 | TGCGCCAGCAGCTTGGGGGCTAGCGGAACCACAGATACGCAGTATTTT | CASSLGASGTTDTQYF
TRBJ1-5 | - | TRBV7-9 | TRBD1 | TGTGCCAGCAGCCCCGGGACAGGAGGTACTCAGCCCCAGCATTTT | CASSPGTGGTQPQHF
TRBJ2-7 | - | TRBV27 | - | TGTGCCAGCAGTCGCTGGGGAACAGGCGCCTACGAGCAGTACTTC | CASSRWGTGAYEQYF
TRBJ1-1 | - | TRBV9 | TRBD1 | TGTGCCAGCAGCGTAGATGGGCAGGGGGTCCGGTACACTGAAGCTTTCTTT | CASSVDGQGVRYTEAFF
TRBJ2-1 | - | TRBV19 | - | TGTGCCAGTACCCAAACGAGAGGGCAGCACTACAATGAGCAGTTCTTC | CASTQTRGQHYNEQFF
TRBJ1-5 | - | TRBV5-1 | - | TGCGCCAGCAGCGCCGAGGGTCGGAGCAATCAGCCCCAGCATTTT | CASSAEGRSNQPQHF